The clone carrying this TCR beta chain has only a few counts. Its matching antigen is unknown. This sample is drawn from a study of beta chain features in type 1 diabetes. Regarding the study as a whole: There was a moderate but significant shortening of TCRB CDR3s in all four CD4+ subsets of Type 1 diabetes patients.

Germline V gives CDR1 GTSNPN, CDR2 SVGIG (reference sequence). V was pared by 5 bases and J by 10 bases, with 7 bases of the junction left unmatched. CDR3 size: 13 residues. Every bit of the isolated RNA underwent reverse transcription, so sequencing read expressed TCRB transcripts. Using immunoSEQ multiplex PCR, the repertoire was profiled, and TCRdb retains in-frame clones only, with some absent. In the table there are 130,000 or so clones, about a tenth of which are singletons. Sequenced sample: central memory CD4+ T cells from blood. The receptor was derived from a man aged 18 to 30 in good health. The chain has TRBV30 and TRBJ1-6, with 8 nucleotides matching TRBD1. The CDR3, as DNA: TGTGCCTGGGACGGACAGGGAGGGTCACCCCTCCACTTT. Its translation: CAWDGQGGSPLHF.